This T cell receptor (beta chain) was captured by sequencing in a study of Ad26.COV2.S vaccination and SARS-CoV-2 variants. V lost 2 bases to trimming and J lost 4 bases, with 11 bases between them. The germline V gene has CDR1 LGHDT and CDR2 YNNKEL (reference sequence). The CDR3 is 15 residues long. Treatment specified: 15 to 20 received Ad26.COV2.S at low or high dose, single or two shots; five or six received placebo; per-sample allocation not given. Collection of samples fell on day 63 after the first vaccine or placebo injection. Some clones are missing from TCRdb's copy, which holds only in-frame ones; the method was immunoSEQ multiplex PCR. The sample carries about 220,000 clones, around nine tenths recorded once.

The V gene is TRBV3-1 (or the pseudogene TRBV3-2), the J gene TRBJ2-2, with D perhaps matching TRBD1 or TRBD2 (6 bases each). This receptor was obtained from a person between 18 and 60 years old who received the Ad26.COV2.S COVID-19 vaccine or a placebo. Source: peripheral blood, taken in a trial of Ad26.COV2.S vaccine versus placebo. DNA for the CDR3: TGTGCCAGCAGCCAAATTAAGGGGGGCACCGGGGAGCTGTTTTTT. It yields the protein CASSQIKGGTGELFF.